Presented here are 31 T cell receptor beta chains from one specimen sequenced in a study of T cells in Graves' hyperthyroidism and ophthalmopathy. RNA transcripts yielded amplified TCR beta CDR3 regions. RT-PCR in the first round (using the HTBI primer set) targeted the TCR CDR3. TCRdb independently ran MiXCR on the multiplex PCR reads; one entry per CDR3 protein. The table records under 350,000 distinct CDR3 sequences, around 15% of them present only once. The sequencing sample was made of blood. Receptors originate from a woman aged 60-70 years with Graves' ophthalmopathy.

The chain uses TRBV9 and TRBJ1-1; possible D gene TRBD1, 6 bases. Trimming left V 4 bases short and J 4 bases short, with 17 bases between. From germline, CDR1 is SGDLS and CDR2 YYNGEE. The CDR3 has 15 amino acids. CDR3 residues: CASSPSWGGGTEAFF. CDR3 DNA: TGTGCCAGCAGCCCCTCATGGGGGGGCGGCACTGAAGCTTTCTTT.

Many counts were recorded for this clonotype. The V call is TRBV2, the J call TRBJ2-3; 8 bases are a match to TRBD2. Germline CDR1 and CDR2: SNHLY and FYNNEI. This CDR3 region has 16 residues. J was trimmed by 6 bases and V by 3 bases; bases with no gene match: 11. The DNA for the CDR3 is TGTGCCAGCAGTGACGCCGGGAGGGGGGGTTTGGATACGCAGTATTTT. It encodes CASSDAGRGGLDTQYF.

The rearrangement joins TRBV20-1 to TRBJ2-7; tentatively, D is TRBD2 (5 bases). Germline loops: CDR1 DFQATT, CDR2 SNEGSKA (reference sequence). The V gene lost 1 base and the J gene lost 2 bases, with 15 bases spanning the gap. CDR3 length equals 15 residues. CDR3 coding DNA: TGCAGTGCTAGAGCCCCCCCGGGAAATACCTACGAGCAGTACTTC. Translated: CSARAPPGNTYEQYF.

This chain joins TRBV7-8 and TRBJ1-1; D call uncertain. V lost 1 base to trimming and J lost 0 bases, with 12 bases between them. The CDR3 length is 16 residues. Per the germline V gene, CDR1 is SGHVS and CDR2 is FQNEAQ. Here the CDR3 reads CASSLDLAPLNTEAFF. The DNA of the CDR3 is TGTGCCAGCAGCTTAGATCTGGCCCCTTTGAACACTGAAGCTTTCTTT. Filled out from reference TRBV7-8 and TRBJ1-1, the complete variable domain reads GAGVSQSPRYKVAKRGQDVALRCDPISGHVSLFWYQQALGQGPEFLTYFQNEAQLDKSGLPSDRFFAERPEGSVSTLKIQRTQQEDSAVYLCASSLDLAPLNTEAFFGQGTRLTVV.

The rearrangement joins TRBV7-3 to TRBJ2-7; 9 bases fit TRBD2. Losses at the gene ends were 5 bases for V and 6 bases for J; bases not matched to a gene: 5. The CDR3 spans 13 residues. Germline values: CDR1 SGHTA, CDR2 FQGTGA. This chain's CDR3 is CASSTKTSGEQYF. CDR3 DNA: TGTGCCAGCAGCACCAAGACTAGCGGCGAGCAGTACTTC.

This clonotype was seen at least ten times. The chain links TRBV7-9 to TRBJ2-7, with a possible D match to TRBD1 (6 bases). Trimming stripped 5 bases from V and 4 bases from J, with 15 bases between. From germline, CDR1 is SEHNR and CDR2 FQNEAQ (reference sequence). The CDR3 length is 14 residues. The CDR3 spells CASSGNRELYEQYF. The CDR3 DNA is TGTGCCAGCAGCGGAAACAGGGAGTTGTACGAGCAGTACTTC.

This clonotype was detected ten times or more. This chain links TRBV15 with TRBJ2-7; D tentatively reads TRBD1 or TRBD2 (5 bases each). Germline V gene lookup returns CDR1 LNHNV and CDR2 YYDKDF (reference sequence). V gave up 5 bases and J gave up 7 bases, with 18 bases separating them. The CDR3 length is 14 residues. The CDR3 coding sequence is TGTGCCACCAGCCTTGTGGGACGCTCTCGTGAGCAGTACTTC. Amino acids: CATSLVGRSREQYF.

This clonotype was seen a handful of times. V gene TRBV6-2 or TRBV6-3 combines with J gene TRBJ2-2, with a tentative D call TRBD2 (6 bases). Trimming took off 6 bases at V and 4 bases at J, with 21 bases between the two ends. The length of the CDR3 is 17 residues. Germline values: CDR1 MNHEY, CDR2 SVGEGT. CDR3 region: CASRPHSGEPGTGELFF. CDR3 bases: TGTGCCAGCAGGCCCCATAGCGGAGAACCGGGCACCGGGGAGCTGTTTTTT.

About this clonotype itself: A much larger clonotype is one base distant, so this may be a read error. The V and J genes are TRBV28 and TRBJ1-1; D might be TRBD1 (6 bases). The V gene's germline CDR1 is MDHEN and CDR2 SYDVKM. This CDR3 contains 13 residues. The CDR3 DNA reads TGTGCCAGCCGTTTAGGACAGATAACTGAAGCTTTCTTT. Protein sequence: CASRLGQITEAFF.

Concerning this clonotype: Likely a read error: the CDR3 ends without its conserved phenylalanine or tryptophan. The gene calls are TRBV28 and TRBJ1-5, with D hard to call. The CDR3 loop spans 12 amino acids. Deletions cut 6 bases from V and 6 bases from J, with 9 bases between. In germline, CDR1 is MDHEN, CDR2 SYDVKM. CDR3 residues: CASRTRSQPQHL. As DNA, the CDR3 is TGTGCCAGCAGGACAAGGAGTCAGCCCCAGCATCTT.

This clonotype was observed many times. The chain is built from TRBV7-2 and TRBJ1-6, with a possible D match to TRBD1 (6 bases). The CDR3 totals 15 residues. Germline V gene data show CDR1 as SGHTA and CDR2 as FQGNSA. V was trimmed by 1 base and J by 10 bases, leaving 14 bases between them. The CDR3 loop is CASSLVGGADSPLHF. As DNA, the CDR3 is TGTGCCAGCAGCTTAGTCGGGGGCGCCGACTCACCCCTCCACTTT.

Details on this clonotype: This may be a read error: a much more frequent sequence differs by one nucleotide. The genes are TRBV20-1 and TRBJ2-5; TRBD2 might be the D (6 bases). Germline assignment: CDR1 DFQATT and CDR2 SNEGSKA (reference sequence). The V end lost 1 base, the J end lost 2 bases, and 8 bases lay between the germline ends. The CDR3 is 13 amino acids. CDR3 in amino acids: CSARVGSQETQYF. DNA of the CDR3: TGCAGTGCTAGAGTCGGGAGTCAAGAGACCCAGTACTTC.

This clonotype has more than one count but fewer than ten. V gene TRBV19 combines with J gene TRBJ1-2; D may be TRBD1 (6 bases). V lost 8 bases and J 4 bases, leaving 14 bases between the germline ends. The length of the CDR3 is 13 residues. Germline assignment: CDR1 LNHDA and CDR2 SQIVND (reference sequence). Here the CDR3 reads CASQYTGTYGYTF. Written as DNA, the CDR3 is TGTGCCAGTCAGTACACAGGGACCTATGGCTACACCTTC.

V usage is TRBV7-9 and J usage is TRBJ2-5; either TRBD1 or TRBD2 may supply D (6 bases each). Per the germline V gene, CDR1 is SEHNR and CDR2 is FQNEAQ (reference sequence). With 10 bases removed from V and 0 bases from J, the gap between germline ends came to 12 bases. CDR3 length: 13 amino acids. CDR3 bases: TGTGCCACCCAAAGGGGGGACCAAGAGACCCAGTACTTC. This encodes CATQRGDQETQYF.

This clonotype was found many times. This chain connects TRBV7-2 to TRBJ2-1; possibly TRBD1 or TRBD2 for D (5 bases each). The germline V and J ends were trimmed by 5 bases and 8 bases, with 22 bases remaining between them. Germline CDR1 and CDR2: SGHTA and FQGNSA. The CDR3 is 16 residues long. The CDR3 DNA follows: TGTGCCAGCAGCGACCCGTGGGGGATTTCGGACCATGAGCAGTTCTTC. Protein sequence: CASSDPWGISDHEQFF.

In this sample, this clonotype turned up many times. The rearrangement links TRBV27 to TRBJ2-5; tentatively, D is TRBD1 (6 bases). The CDR3 contains 11 residues. The V end lost 8 bases, the J end lost 10 bases, and 14 bases lay between the germline ends. CDR1 and CDR2 from the germline V gene are MNHEY and SMNVEV (reference sequence). The DNA of the CDR3 is TGTGCCAGCGGGCTACAGGGTGGCCAGTACTTC. It yields the protein CASGLQGGQYF.

This clonotype was recorded a few times. The gene calls are TRBV6-2 or TRBV6-3 and TRBJ1-5; D ambiguous. The V gene's germline CDR1 is MNHEY and CDR2 SVGEGT. Trimming shortened V by 0 bases and J by 8 bases, and 23 bases separated the two germline ends. The length of the CDR3 is 18 residues. In nucleotides, the CDR3 is TGTGCCAGCAGTTACTCACCCCACAGTCCAGTGGGTTCGGAGCCCCAGCATTTT. Translation gives CASSYSPHSPVGSEPQHF.

This clonotype came up a few times. The chain couples TRBV20-1 to TRBJ2-7, with 8 bases identical to TRBD2. The CDR3 runs to 11 residues. J gave up 3 bases and V 8 bases, and 3 bases lay outside the gene matches. Germline V lookup: CDR1 DFQATT, CDR2 SNEGSKA (reference sequence). CDR3 sequence: CSFSGVYEQYF. CDR3 sequence (DNA): TGCAGTTTTAGCGGGGTCTACGAGCAGTACTTC.

The chain couples TRBV12-5 to TRBJ2-1; D is perhaps TRBD2 (5 bases). V shed 3 bases and J shed 2 bases, with 11 bases lying between them. The germline CDR1 and CDR2 sequences are LGHNT and FRNRAP. This CDR3 has 15 residues. The CDR3 sequence is CASGLSRVAYNEQFF. For the CDR3, the DNA is TGTGCTAGTGGTTTATCGCGGGTGGCCTACAATGAGCAGTTCTTC. The whole variable domain, filled in from reference TRBV12-5 and TRBJ2-1, reads DARVTQTPRHKVTEMGQEVTMRCQPILGHNTVFWYRQTMMQGLELLAYFRNRAPLDDSGMPKDRFSAEMPDATLATLKIQPSEPRDSAVYFCASGLSRVAYNEQFFGPGTRLTVL.

This clonotype showed up just a few times. V usage is TRBV6-1 and J usage is TRBJ2-1; D is undetermined. Trimming stripped 6 bases from V and 0 bases from J, with 12 bases between. The CDR3 loop spans 15 amino acids. Germline CDR1 is MNHNS and CDR2 is SASEGT. Here the CDR3 reads CASRRDRSSYNEQFF. In DNA, the CDR3 is TGTGCCAGCAGACGAGATAGGAGCTCCTACAATGAGCAGTTCTTC.

This clonotype was observed many times. The rearrangement uses TRBV5-1 and TRBJ1-1; perhaps TRBD1 as D (5 bases). Germline-derived CDR1 and CDR2 are SGHRS and YFSETQ. V gave up 2 bases and J gave up 5 bases, with 16 bases separating them. The CDR3 is made up of 15 amino acids. The CDR3 DNA reads as TGCGCCAGCAGCTTCCGACCGGGGGGATTTACTGAAGCTTTCTTT. It codes for CASSFRPGGFTEAFF. The whole variable domain, filled in from reference TRBV5-1 and TRBJ1-1, reads KAGVTQTPRYLIKTRGQQVTLSCSPISGHRSVSWYQQTPGQGLQFLFEYFSETQRNKGNFPGRFSGRQFSNSRSEMNVSTLELGDSALYLCASSFRPGGFTEAFFGQGTRLTVV.

This clonotype was found many times. The chain has TRBV3-1 and TRBJ2-2; D is uncertain. Trimming left V 1 base short and J 2 bases short, with 8 bases between. This CDR3 contains 15 residues. CDR1 is LGHDT, CDR2 YNNKEL, per germline (reference sequence). The CDR3 nucleotides are TGTGCCAGCAGCCAAGGGGCCATCAACACCGGGGAGCTGTTTTTT. Protein product: CASSQGAINTGELFF.

The CDR3 coding sequence is TGTGCCTGGAGCCCCGGGACTACGGGTGAGCAGTTCTTC. Its protein product is CAWSPGTTGEQFF. The chain employs TRBV30 and TRBJ2-1, with 7 nucleotides matching TRBD2. Losses at the gene ends were 3 bases for V and 9 bases for J; bases not matched to a gene: 8. CDR3 length: 13 residues. Per germline, CDR1 GTSNPN and CDR2 SVGIG (reference sequence).

In its sample, this clonotype was seen many times. The CDR3 sequence: CASRSSSYEQYF. CDR3 in DNA: TGTGCCAGCAGGAGCAGCTCCTACGAGCAGTACTTC. The chain recombines TRBV6-1 with TRBJ2-7; D not certain. Trimming shortened V by 6 bases and J by 0 bases, and 6 bases separated the two germline ends. Per germline, CDR1 MNHNS and CDR2 SASEGT. The CDR3 covers 12 residues.

Concerning this clonotype itself: A read error may be the cause here, since a much bigger clone is one base away. The genes are TRBV28 and TRBJ2-7; 7 positions match TRBD2. CDR3 length: 14 residues. Germline V gene data show CDR1 as MDHEN and CDR2 as SYDVKM. Trimming removed 10 bases from V and 3 bases from J; junction bases left unmatched: 12. CDR3 amino acids: CATKRTGGLYEQYF. DNA of the CDR3: TGTGCCACCAAGCGAACGGGAGGACTCTACGAGCAGTACTTC.

This clonotype was observed many times. V and J are TRBV9 and TRBJ2-2; the match to TRBD2 covers 11 bases. Trimming took 2 bases from V and 7 from J; bases not matched to a gene: 4. The germline V gene has CDR1 SGDLS and CDR2 YYNGEE. There are 15 residues in the CDR3. The CDR3 reads CASSVFGLAGGELFF. The CDR3, as DNA: TGTGCCAGCAGCGTCTTCGGACTAGCGGGCGGGGAGCTGTTTTTT.

This clonotype was counted only a few times. The chain has TRBV18 and TRBJ2-3; D remains unclear. CDR1 is KGHSH, CDR2 LQKENI, per germline. The CDR3 length is 14 residues. V was shortened by 0 bases and J by 2 bases, with 6 bases between the two germline ends. Here the CDR3 reads CASSPPYDTDTQYF. In nucleotides, the CDR3 is TGTGCCAGCTCACCACCTTACGACACAGATACGCAGTATTTT.

In this sample, this clonotype turned up many times. The chain recombines TRBV27 with TRBJ1-2, with TRBD1 matching over 8 bases. CDR1 MNHEY and CDR2 SMNVEV come from the germline V gene (reference sequence). The CDR3 runs 19 residues. The V and J ends lost 0 bases and 8 bases, in that order; junction bases with no gene match: 20. The CDR3 loop reads CASSLSAFPGQVGVRGYTF. Here the CDR3 DNA reads TGTGCCAGCAGTTTATCGGCCTTCCCGGGACAGGTTGGGGTCAGGGGCTACACCTTC.

This clonotype was counted ten times or more. The V call is TRBV6-1, the J call TRBJ1-1; D unclear. The CDR3 consists of 13 residues. V was cut by 5 bases and J by 5 bases, with 12 bases left in between. In germline, CDR1 is MNHNS, CDR2 SASEGT. As DNA, the CDR3 is TGTGCCAGCAGTTCCCCCCAAGGGACTGAAGCTTTCTTT. Its protein product is CASSSPQGTEAFF.

This clonotype was observed many times. Relative to the germline gene, one junction end is altered; a read error may explain this. The chain uses TRBV5-1 and TRBJ2-5; 7 positions agree with TRBD1. Germline CDR1 and CDR2: SGHRS and YFSETQ. This CDR3 has 13 amino acids. CDR3: CASSLQGQETQYF. In DNA, the CDR3 is TGTGCCAGCAGTCTACAGGGGCAAGAGACCCAGTACTTC. Full variable domain (outside the CDR3, taken from reference TRBV5-1 and TRBJ2-5): KAGVTQTPRYLIKTRGQQVTLSCSPISGHRSVSWYQQTPGQGLQFLFEYFSETQRNKGNFPGRFSGRQFSNSRSEMNVSTLELGDSALYLCASSLQGQETQYFGPGTRLLVL.

This rearrangement joins TRBV4-3 to TRBJ2-7; D unresolved. The CDR3 contains 13 residues. Germline CDR1 is LGHNA and CDR2 is YSLEER. The V end was cut by 1 base, the J end by 6 bases, with 10 bases between. CDR3 sequence (DNA): TGCGCCAGCAGCCAAGTTGGTGGAACCGAGCAGTACTTC. This sequence encodes CASSQVGGTEQYF.